The entry below describes one TCR beta chain. Antigen specificity is unknown. This entry belongs to a study of blood T cells in healthy people across ages. Study-wide results and caveats: Aged donors had fewer naive CD4+ cells and lower diversity than long-lived donors. Considered underestimates were the diversity estimates obtained from one million T cells. Using unsorted PBMCs precluded a conclusive naive versus antigen-experienced comparison.

A second PCR, run for about 7 to 11 cycles, used a sample-barcoded 5' primer plus a J-beta primer mix. At least 2.5 million CDR3-containing paired-end reads were obtained per sample. TCRdb reanalysed the 5' RACE reads using MiXCR and keeps one entry per CDR3 protein. The data hold 1.5 million to 2 million distinct CDR3 sequences, with roughly 28% observed a single time. The CDR3 covers 12 residues. With V trimmed by 5 bases and J by 5 bases, 5 bases remained unmatched. In germline, CDR1 is DFQATT, CDR2 SNEGSKA (reference sequence). This receptor was identified in a woman in her 30s in good health. The V and J genes are TRBV20-1 and TRBJ1-2; 7 nucleotides line up with TRBD1. Sequencing was performed on blood. The CDR3 region is CSAYRGCYGYTF. The CDR3 DNA reads as TGCAGTGCTTACAGGGGCTGTTATGGCTACACCTTC.